This TCR beta chain was retrieved from a study of T-cell reconstitution after alpha-beta-depleted transplantation in children. Findings and limits, study-wide: Reports say that about two months after transplant, the alpha-beta T cells came out of several hundred graft clones that had expanded.

The CDR3 loop spans 15 amino acids. The germline V gene encodes CDR1 DFQATT and CDR2 SNEGSKA (reference sequence). V dropped 1 base and J dropped 1 base, with 13 bases sitting between them. A library of TCRbeta sequences, prepared with unique molecular identifiers, was generated. TCRdb ran MiXCR on the PCR reads and lists one entry per CDR3 protein. Of around 450,000 distinct CDR3 sequences listed, 43% are singletons. About this clonotype itself: Antigen specificity is unknown.

The rearrangement joins TRBV20-1 to TRBJ1-1; D may be TRBD1 (5 bases). The starting material was PBMCs, obtained before TCRalphabeta/CD19-depleted stem cell transplant. This TCR was recovered from a girl aged 2 to 10 with aplastic anemia, due to receive a stem cell transplant. The CDR3 sequence: CSARVVGGPNTEAFF. The DNA for the CDR3 is TGCAGTGCTAGAGTGGTGGGGGGACCGAACACTGAAGCTTTCTTT.